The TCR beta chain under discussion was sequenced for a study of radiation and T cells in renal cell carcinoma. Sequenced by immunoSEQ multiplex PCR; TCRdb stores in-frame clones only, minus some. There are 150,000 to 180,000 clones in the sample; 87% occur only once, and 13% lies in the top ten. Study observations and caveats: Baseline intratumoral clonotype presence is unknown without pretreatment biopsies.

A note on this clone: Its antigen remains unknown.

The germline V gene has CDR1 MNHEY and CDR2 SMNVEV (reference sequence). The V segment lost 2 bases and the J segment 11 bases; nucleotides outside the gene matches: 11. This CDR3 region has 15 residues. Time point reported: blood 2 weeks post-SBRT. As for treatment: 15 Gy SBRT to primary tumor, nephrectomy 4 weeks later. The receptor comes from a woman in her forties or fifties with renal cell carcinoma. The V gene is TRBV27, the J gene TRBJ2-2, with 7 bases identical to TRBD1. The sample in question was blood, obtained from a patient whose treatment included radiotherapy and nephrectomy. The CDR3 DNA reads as TGTGCCAGCAGTTTAATACAGGGGATAGACGGAGAGCTGTTTTTT. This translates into CASSLIQGIDGELFF.